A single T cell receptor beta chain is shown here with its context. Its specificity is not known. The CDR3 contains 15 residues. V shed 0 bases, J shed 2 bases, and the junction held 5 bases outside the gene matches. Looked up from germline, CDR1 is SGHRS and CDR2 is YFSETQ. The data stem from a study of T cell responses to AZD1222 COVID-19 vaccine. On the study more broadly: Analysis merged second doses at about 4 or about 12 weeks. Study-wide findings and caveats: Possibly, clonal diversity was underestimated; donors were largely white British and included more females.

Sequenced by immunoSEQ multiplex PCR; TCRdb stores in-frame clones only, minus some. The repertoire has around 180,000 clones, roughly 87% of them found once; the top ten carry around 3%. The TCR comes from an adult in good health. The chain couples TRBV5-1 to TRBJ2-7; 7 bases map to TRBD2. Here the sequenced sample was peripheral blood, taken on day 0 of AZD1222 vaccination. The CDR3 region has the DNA TGCGCCAGCAGCTTGGTGGTAGCGGGTCCCTACGAGCAGTACTTC. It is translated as CASSLVVAGPYEQYF.